The entry below describes one T cell receptor beta chain. It was at deep level that the assay was run. Replicate PCRs run on unsorted PBMC used approximately 300 ng DNA, which was about 28,000 T cell genomes. Only in-frame clones appear in the TCRdb table, and some are missing; sequencing was by immunoSEQ multiplex PCR. The sample has about 560,000 clones, roughly 79% seen once. This CDR3 region has 14 residues. Trimming left V 5 bases short and J 0 bases short, with 11 bases between. CDR1 is MNHNS and CDR2 is SASEGT in the germline V gene. The data are from a study of shared clonotypes between healthy human individuals. Study summary: Aged 18 to 49, the donors were a couple of women and a few men.

The genes are TRBV6-1 and TRBJ2-7; D remains ambiguous. Sequencing used PBMCs. The receptor comes from a woman aged 40 to 50 in good health. Some clones in this sample may be carry-over from other donors' samples. CDR3 in amino acids: CASSPVGYSYEQYF. CDR3 nucleotides: TGTGCCAGCAGTCCGGTAGGGTACTCCTACGAGCAGTACTTC.